This is a list of T cell receptor beta chains from one sample in a study of blood T cell repertoires in COVID-19. Using immunoSEQ multiplex PCR, the repertoire was profiled, and TCRdb retains in-frame clones only, with some absent. The table has approximately 220,000 clones, more than 70% seen once. Sequencing was done on a sample of peripheral blood. These receptors came from a woman aged 45 to 65 with acute or convalescent COVID-19. The CDR3 runs from the conserved cysteine through the conserved F or W. D genes are given only for firm matches. A clone size is listed for some rows: how often the clone was seen (once, few, many), or a class if it is expanded.

D gene: .; V gene: TRBV19; clone size: .; J gene: TRBJ2-2; CDR3 protein: CATGGPETRMNTGELFF; CDR3 DNA: TGTGCCACTGGAGGCCCGGAAACTCGTATGAACACCGGGGAGCTGTTTTTT
D gene: .; V gene: TRBV7-2; clone size: once; J gene: TRBJ2-2; CDR3 protein: CASSPDRDLYTGELFF; CDR3 DNA: TGTGCCAGCAGCCCCGACCGGGACTTATACACCGGGGAGCTGTTTTTT
D gene: TRBD2; V gene: TRBV24-1; clone size: .; J gene: TRBJ2-3; CDR3 protein: CATSGTSGGRTDTQYF; CDR3 DNA: TGTGCCACCAGTGGAACTAGCGGAGGCCGCACAGATACGCAGTATTTT
D gene: .; V gene: TRBV2; clone size: many; J gene: TRBJ1-1; CDR3 protein: CASLQQFGTEAFF; CDR3 DNA: TGTGCCAGCTTACAGCAATTTGGTACTGAAGCTTTCTTT
D gene: TRBD2; V gene: TRBV11-2; clone size: few; J gene: TRBJ2-3; CDR3 protein: CASTRSGMSDTQYF; CDR3 DNA: TGTGCCAGCACCCGAAGCGGGATGTCAGATACGCAGTATTTT
D gene: TRBD1; V gene: TRBV27; clone size: .; J gene: TRBJ1-6; CDR3 protein: CASKKDGTGANSPLHF; CDR3 DNA: TGTGCCAGCAAAAAGGACGGGACAGGGGCTAATTCACCCCTCCACTTT
D gene: TRBD2; V gene: TRBV11-3; clone size: .; J gene: TRBJ2-3; CDR3 protein: CASSLGRLAVTDTQYF; CDR3 DNA: TGTGCCAGCAGCTTAGGCCGGCTAGCGGTCACAGATACGCAGTATTTT
D gene: TRBD2; V gene: TRBV9; clone size: .; J gene: TRBJ2-1; CDR3 protein: CASSVSDREREKLGEQFF; CDR3 DNA: TGTGCCAGCAGCGTATCGGATAGGGAGCGGGAGAAACTTGGTGAGCAGTTCTTC
D gene: TRBD1; V gene: TRBV19; clone size: .; J gene: TRBJ1-1; CDR3 protein: CASRPQGANTEAFF; CDR3 DNA: TGTGCCAGTAGGCCACAGGGGGCCAACACTGAAGCTTTCTTT
D gene: .; V gene: TRBV12-3/TRBV12-4; clone size: .; J gene: TRBJ1-3; CDR3 protein: CASSFSGGNTIYF; CDR3 DNA: TGTGCCAGCAGTTTTTCAGGGGGAAACACCATATATTTT
D gene: TRBD1; V gene: TRBV5-1; clone size: .; J gene: TRBJ2-7; CDR3 protein: CASSSPGGYEQYF; CDR3 DNA: TGCGCCAGCAGCTCCCCAGGGGGCTACGAGCAGTACTTC
D gene: TRBD1; V gene: TRBV27; clone size: .; J gene: TRBJ1-1; CDR3 protein: CASSLDRQGALNTEAFF; CDR3 DNA: TGTGCCAGCAGTTTAGACCGACAGGGGGCTTTGAACACTGAAGCTTTCTTT
D gene: .; V gene: TRBV9; clone size: once; J gene: TRBJ2-6; CDR3 protein: CASTHRENTGANVLTF; CDR3 DNA: TGTGCCAGCACCCACAGGGAAAACACCGGGGCCAACGTCCTGACTTTC
D gene: TRBD1; V gene: TRBV18; clone size: .; J gene: TRBJ1-1; CDR3 protein: CASSRQGAGGEAFF; CDR3 DNA: TGTGCCAGCTCACGACAGGGGGCAGGGGGTGAAGCTTTCTTT
D gene: .; V gene: TRBV12-5; clone size: .; J gene: TRBJ2-7; CDR3 protein: CASGLGQGVSEQYF; CDR3 DNA: TGTGCTAGTGGTTTGGGCCAGGGCGTGTCCGAGCAGTACTTC
D gene: .; V gene: TRBV9; clone size: .; J gene: TRBJ1-1; CDR3 protein: CASSLLSKGVTEAFF; CDR3 DNA: TGTGCCAGCAGCCTTTTGAGCAAGGGGGTAACTGAAGCTTTCTTT
D gene: .; V gene: TRBV3-1/TRBV3-2; clone size: .; J gene: TRBJ2-3; CDR3 protein: CASSETRNVDTQYF; CDR3 DNA: TGTGCCAGCAGCGAAACTAGAAATGTGGATACGCAGTATTTT
D gene: .; V gene: TRBV28; clone size: .; J gene: TRBJ1-2; CDR3 protein: CASSTTGLSHYGYTF; CDR3 DNA: TGTGCCAGCAGCACCACAGGGTTGAGCCACTATGGCTACACCTTC
D gene: TRBD2; V gene: TRBV6-5; clone size: .; J gene: TRBJ2-7; CDR3 protein: CASSQGLAGTYEQYF; CDR3 DNA: TGTGCCAGCAGTCAGGGACTAGCGGGAACCTACGAGCAGTACTTC
D gene: TRBD1; V gene: TRBV6-5; clone size: .; J gene: TRBJ2-7; CDR3 protein: CASSTIGQGTYEQYF; CDR3 DNA: TGTGCCAGCAGTACAATCGGACAGGGGACCTACGAGCAGTACTTC
D gene: .; V gene: TRBV11-2; clone size: .; J gene: TRBJ1-4; CDR3 protein: CASSLVSTNEKLFF; CDR3 DNA: TGTGCCAGCAGCTTAGTATCAACTAATGAAAAACTGTTTTTT
D gene: .; V gene: TRBV18; clone size: few; J gene: TRBJ2-1; CDR3 protein: CASSPISRGIDNEQFF; CDR3 DNA: TGTGCCAGCTCACCCATTAGCAGGGGCATCGACAATGAGCAGTTCTTC
D gene: .; V gene: TRBV28; clone size: .; J gene: TRBJ1-2; CDR3 protein: CASSLSGAYYGYTF; CDR3 DNA: TGTGCCAGCAGTTTATCAGGGGCCTACTATGGCTACACCTTC
D gene: TRBD1; V gene: TRBV27; clone size: once; J gene: TRBJ1-5; CDR3 protein: CASSSKIPGQGHQPQHF; CDR3 DNA: TGTGCCAGCAGTTCCAAAATTCCGGGACAGGGGCATCAGCCCCAGCATTTT
D gene: .; V gene: TRBV7-2; clone size: .; J gene: TRBJ2-7; CDR3 protein: CASSPQGGALREQYF; CDR3 DNA: TGTGCCAGCAGCCCTCAGGGTGGAGCTTTACGCGAGCAGTACTTC
D gene: TRBD1; V gene: TRBV28; clone size: .; J gene: TRBJ1-5; CDR3 protein: CASSTGQAGNQPQHF; CDR3 DNA: TGTGCCAGCAGTACGGGACAGGCAGGCAATCAGCCCCAGCATTTT
D gene: TRBD2; V gene: TRBV19; clone size: .; J gene: TRBJ2-1; CDR3 protein: CASSMGLALPFYNEQFF; CDR3 DNA: TGTGCCAGTAGTATGGGACTAGCCTTACCGTTCTACAATGAGCAGTTCTTC
D gene: TRBD2; V gene: TRBV28; clone size: .; J gene: TRBJ2-7; CDR3 protein: CASSLAGAYEQYF; CDR3 DNA: TGTGCCAGCAGTCTAGCGGGAGCCTACGAGCAGTACTTC
D gene: .; V gene: TRBV27; clone size: few; J gene: TRBJ2-2; CDR3 protein: CASSFGTLSGELFF; CDR3 DNA: TGTGCCAGCAGTTTCGGGACACTTAGCGGGGAGCTGTTTTTT
D gene: .; V gene: TRBV7-2; clone size: .; J gene: TRBJ2-1; CDR3 protein: CASSLGTVNEQFF; CDR3 DNA: TGTGCCAGCAGCTTAGGGACAGTCAATGAGCAGTTCTTC
D gene: .; V gene: TRBV29-1; clone size: .; J gene: TRBJ1-3; CDR3 protein: CSIREGIPGNTIYF; CDR3 DNA: TGCAGCATTCGAGAGGGCATCCCTGGAAACACCATATATTTT
D gene: .; V gene: TRBV6-5; clone size: .; J gene: TRBJ2-1; CDR3 protein: CASRSLAATYNEQFF; CDR3 DNA: TGTGCCAGCAGATCTCTAGCAGCGACCTACAATGAGCAGTTCTTC
D gene: .; V gene: TRBV28; clone size: .; J gene: TRBJ2-2; CDR3 protein: CAITGQNTGELFF; CDR3 DNA: TGTGCCATCACCGGACAGAACACCGGGGAGCTGTTTTTT
D gene: TRBD2; V gene: TRBV6-1; clone size: .; J gene: TRBJ2-7; CDR3 protein: CASSVGTSGSSYEQYF; CDR3 DNA: TGTGCCAGCAGTGTGGGAACTAGCGGTAGCTCCTACGAGCAGTACTTC
D gene: .; V gene: TRBV19; clone size: .; J gene: TRBJ1-1; CDR3 protein: CAARRGKNTEAFF; CDR3 DNA: TGTGCCGCGCGGAGGGGTAAGAACACTGAAGCTTTCTTT